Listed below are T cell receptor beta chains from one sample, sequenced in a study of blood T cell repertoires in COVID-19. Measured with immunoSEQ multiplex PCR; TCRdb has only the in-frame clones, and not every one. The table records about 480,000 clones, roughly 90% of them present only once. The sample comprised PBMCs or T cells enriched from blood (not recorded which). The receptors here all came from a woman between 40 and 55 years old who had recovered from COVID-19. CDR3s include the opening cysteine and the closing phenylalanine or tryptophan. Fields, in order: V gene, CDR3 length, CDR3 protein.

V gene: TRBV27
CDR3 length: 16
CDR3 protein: CASSSPAGGRNNEQFF

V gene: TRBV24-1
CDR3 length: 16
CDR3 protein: CATSDPRGTGSQPQHF

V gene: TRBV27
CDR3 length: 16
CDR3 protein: CASRLSAVGQIYGYTF

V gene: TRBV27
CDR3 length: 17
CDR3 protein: CASSLGTGEPLYNEQFF

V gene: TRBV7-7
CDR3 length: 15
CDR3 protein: CASSPRQGADYGYTF

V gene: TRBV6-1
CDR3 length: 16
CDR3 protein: CASSEFRLYSSGEQYF

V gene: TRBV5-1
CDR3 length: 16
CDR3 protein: CASSGDKVGANYGYTF

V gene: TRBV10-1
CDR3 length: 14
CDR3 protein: CASSRDREWDTQYF

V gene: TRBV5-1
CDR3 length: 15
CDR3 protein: CASSPSGDPYNEQFF

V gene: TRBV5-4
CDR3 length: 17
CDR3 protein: CASSRPTSGTRTDTQYF

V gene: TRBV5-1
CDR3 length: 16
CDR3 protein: CASSLMTSANTGELFF

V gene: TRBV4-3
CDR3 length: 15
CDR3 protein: CASSQELGNTGELFF

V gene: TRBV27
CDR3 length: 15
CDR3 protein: CASSSLAGGQNEQFF

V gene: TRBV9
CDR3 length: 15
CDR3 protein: CASSVGGLVNTEAFF

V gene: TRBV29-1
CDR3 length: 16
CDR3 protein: CSVGTGWVSGNTEAFF

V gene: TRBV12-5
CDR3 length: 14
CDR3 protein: CASGLPGGGTEAFF

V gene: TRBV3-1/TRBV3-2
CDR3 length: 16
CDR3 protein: CASSFTSGRALETQYF

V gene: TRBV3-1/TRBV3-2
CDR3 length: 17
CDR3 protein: CASSQEAWTSGKNTQYF

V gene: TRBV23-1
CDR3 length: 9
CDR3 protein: CASSQSGRF

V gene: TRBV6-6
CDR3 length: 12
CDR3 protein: CASSYSRQADTF

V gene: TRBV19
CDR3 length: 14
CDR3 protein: CATESPGGGYGYTF